This T cell receptor beta chain was recorded in a study of blood T cell repertoires in COVID-19. Repertoires were generated with immunoSEQ multiplex PCR, while TCRdb's copy carries only in-frame clones and drops some. The sample holds approximately 77,000 clones; about 80% are singletons and the top ten take 4% to 5.5%. This clone has only a few counts. This CDR3 comprises 13 residues. The V end lost 6 bases, the J end lost 4 bases, and 10 bases lay between the germline ends. The chain employs TRBV12-3 or TRBV12-4 and TRBJ1-5; D remains unclear. This sequence originates from a woman in her sixties or seventies with acute or convalescent COVID-19. Sequenced sample: peripheral blood. The CDR3 is CASSPLLNQPQHF. In nucleotides, the CDR3 is TGTGCCAGCAGCCCCCTATTGAATCAGCCCCAGCATTTT.